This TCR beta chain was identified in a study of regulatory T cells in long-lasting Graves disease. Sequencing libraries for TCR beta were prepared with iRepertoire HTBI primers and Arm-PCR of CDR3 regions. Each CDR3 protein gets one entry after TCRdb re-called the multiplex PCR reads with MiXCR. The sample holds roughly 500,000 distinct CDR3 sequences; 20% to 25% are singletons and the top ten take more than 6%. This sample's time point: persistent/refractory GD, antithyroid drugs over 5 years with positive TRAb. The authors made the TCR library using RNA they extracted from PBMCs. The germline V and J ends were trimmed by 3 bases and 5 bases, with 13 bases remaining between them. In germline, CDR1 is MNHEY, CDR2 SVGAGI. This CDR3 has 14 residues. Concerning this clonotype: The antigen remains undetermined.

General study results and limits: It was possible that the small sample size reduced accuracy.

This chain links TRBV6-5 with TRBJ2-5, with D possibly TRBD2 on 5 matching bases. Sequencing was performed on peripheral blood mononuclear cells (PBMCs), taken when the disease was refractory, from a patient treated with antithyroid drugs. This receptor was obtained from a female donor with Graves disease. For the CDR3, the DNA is TGTGCCAGCAGTTATCGGGGTTCGGGTGAGACCCAGTACTTC. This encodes CASSYRGSGETQYF.